This T cell receptor (beta chain) appears in the sequencing data of a study of shared clonotypes between healthy human individuals. Naive CD4+ cells were CD45RA-selected; the remaining cells were memory. Germline V gene sequence: CDR1 SNHLY, CDR2 FYNNEI. The CDR3 has 16 residues. The J segment lost 5 bases and the V segment lost 5 bases, leaving 12 bases of the junction unmatched. Study conclusions and caveats: Having only a few donors restricted how much genetic and exposure-history diversity was captured. Larger estimated richness was generally seen in naive subsets than in memory subsets.

This clone is a singleton in its sample. The antigen remains undetermined. The assay was run at deep level. Sequenced by immunoSEQ multiplex PCR; TCRdb stores in-frame clones only, minus some. The sample shows about 1 million clones, under 80% of them seen only once. This TCR came from a man aged 18 to 29 in good health. Source material: memory CD4+ T cells sorted from blood. The sample's subset: CD45RA-negative fraction. The chain has TRBV2 and TRBJ2-7, with 10 nucleotides matching TRBD1. This chain's CDR3 is CASSLSGQGFSNEQYF. DNA of the CDR3: TGTGCCAGCAGTCTTTCGGGACAGGGGTTTTCCAACGAGCAGTACTTC.